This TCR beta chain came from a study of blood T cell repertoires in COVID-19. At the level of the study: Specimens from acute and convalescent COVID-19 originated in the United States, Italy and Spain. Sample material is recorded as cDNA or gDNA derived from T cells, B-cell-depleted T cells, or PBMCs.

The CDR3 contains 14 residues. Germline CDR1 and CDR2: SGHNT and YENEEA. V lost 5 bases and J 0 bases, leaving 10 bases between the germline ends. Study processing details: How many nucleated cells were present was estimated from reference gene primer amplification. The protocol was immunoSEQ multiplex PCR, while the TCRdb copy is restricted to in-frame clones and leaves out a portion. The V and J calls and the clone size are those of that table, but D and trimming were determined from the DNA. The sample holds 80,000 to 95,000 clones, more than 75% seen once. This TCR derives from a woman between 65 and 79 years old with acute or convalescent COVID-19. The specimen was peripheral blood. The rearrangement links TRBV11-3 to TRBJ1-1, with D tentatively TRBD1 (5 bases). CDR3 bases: TGTGCCAGCAGCCGGGGGACTATGAACACTGAAGCTTTCTTT. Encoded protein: CASSRGTMNTEAFF.